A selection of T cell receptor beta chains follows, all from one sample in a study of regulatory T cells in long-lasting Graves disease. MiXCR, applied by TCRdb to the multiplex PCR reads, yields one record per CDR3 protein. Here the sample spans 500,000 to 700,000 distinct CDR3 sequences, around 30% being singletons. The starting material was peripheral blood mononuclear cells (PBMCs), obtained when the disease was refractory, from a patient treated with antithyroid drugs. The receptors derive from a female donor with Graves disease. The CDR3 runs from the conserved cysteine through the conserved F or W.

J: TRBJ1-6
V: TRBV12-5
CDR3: CASGLVLDRVSPLHF

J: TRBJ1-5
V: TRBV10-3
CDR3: CATTDRPEGKQPQHF

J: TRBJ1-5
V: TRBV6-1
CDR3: CASSETALQPQHF

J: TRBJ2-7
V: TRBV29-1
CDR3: CSVEDRPDYGEAGYEQYF

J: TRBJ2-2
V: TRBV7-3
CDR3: CASHRTGGVTGELFF

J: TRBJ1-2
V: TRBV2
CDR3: CASSEENRAVNYGYTF

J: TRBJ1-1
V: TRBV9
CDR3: CASSVASGTEAFF

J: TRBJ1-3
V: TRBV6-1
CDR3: CASRRGGFSGNTIYF

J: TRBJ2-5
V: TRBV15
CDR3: CATSSSLALQETQYF

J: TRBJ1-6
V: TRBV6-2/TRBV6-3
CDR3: CASSYSGPQSSYNSPLHF

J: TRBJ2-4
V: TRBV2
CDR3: CASTRDRDQHF

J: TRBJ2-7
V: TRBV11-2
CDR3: CASSLGTPSDSYEQYF

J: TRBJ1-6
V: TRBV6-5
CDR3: CASSYSGQGSNSPLHF

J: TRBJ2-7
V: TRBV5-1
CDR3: CASSLGAWTSGRYEQYF

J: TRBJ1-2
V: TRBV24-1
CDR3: CATSDPWRTGGYGYTF

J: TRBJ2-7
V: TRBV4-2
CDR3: CASSFDRESYEQYF

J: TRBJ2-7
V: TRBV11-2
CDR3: CASSYGTAPYEQYF

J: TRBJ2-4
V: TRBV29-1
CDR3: CSVVGTGGDIQYF

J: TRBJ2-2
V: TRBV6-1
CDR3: CASRPTGGRFGELFF

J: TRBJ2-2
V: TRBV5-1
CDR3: CASSRNGGSANTGELFF

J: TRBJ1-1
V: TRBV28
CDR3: CASSLWYDRGLSSNTEAFF

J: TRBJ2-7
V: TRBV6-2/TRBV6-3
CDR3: CASSYGCLGTGPSYEQYF

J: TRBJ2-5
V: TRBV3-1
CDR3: CASSPRTGGIEETQYF

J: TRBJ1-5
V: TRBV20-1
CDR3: CSAPGTGEVQPQHF

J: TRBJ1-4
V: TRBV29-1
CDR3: CSVEEEIGNEKLFF

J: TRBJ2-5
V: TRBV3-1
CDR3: CASGRKETQYF

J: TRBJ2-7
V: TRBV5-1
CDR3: CASRTEAGTYEQYF

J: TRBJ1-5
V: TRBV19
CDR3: CASSKHSGQGGSNQPQHF

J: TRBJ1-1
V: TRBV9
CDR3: CASSVGVALGNTEAFF

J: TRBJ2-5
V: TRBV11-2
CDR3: CASSLGTSESRETQYF

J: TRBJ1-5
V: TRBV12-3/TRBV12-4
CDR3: CASSLLLGQPQHF

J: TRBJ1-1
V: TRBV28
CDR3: CASSFRQGNTEAFF

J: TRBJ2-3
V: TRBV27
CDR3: CASRLGLAEFTDTQYF

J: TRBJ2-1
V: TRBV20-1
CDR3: CSASSSGLSLFNEQFF

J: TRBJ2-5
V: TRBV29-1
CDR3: CSVEWGQETQYF

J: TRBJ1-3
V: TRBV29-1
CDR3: CSVRQGHVGNTIYF

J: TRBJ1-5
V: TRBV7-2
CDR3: CASSLALGGGNQPQHF

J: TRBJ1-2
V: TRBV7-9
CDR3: CASSSGRGDLNRYGYTF